A single sample gave rise to the 19 T cell receptor beta chains below, sequenced in a study of T cell responses to AZD1222 COVID-19 vaccine. The assay was immunoSEQ multiplex PCR, and TCRdb's table has in-frame clones only and misses some. The table lists about 120,000 clones, approximately 84% of them singletons. Here the sequenced sample was peripheral blood, taken on day 0 of AZD1222 vaccination. These receptors were taken from an adult in good health.

This clone appeared a single time. The chain uses TRBV6-5 and TRBJ1-2, with a tentative D call TRBD1 (5 bases). V was clipped by 6 bases and J by 4 bases, with 15 bases between them. This CDR3 spans 14 amino acids. The germline V gene encodes CDR1 MNHEY and CDR2 SVGAGI. The CDR3, as DNA: TGTGCCAGCAGCACCGACAGCCACTTCTATGGCTACACCTTC. Translated, it gives CASSTDSHFYGYTF.

A single count supports this clone. The chain is built from TRBV20-1 and TRBJ1-2; D may be TRBD1 (5 bases). The CDR3 spans 10 residues. Germline values: CDR1 DFQATT, CDR2 SNEGSKA (reference sequence). Trimming took 7 bases from V and 3 from J, leaving 6 bases between them. CDR3: CSGDHYGYTF. The CDR3 DNA reads TGCAGTGGGGACCACTATGGCTACACCTTC.

Here the CDR3 reads CSVSQGADTIYF. The DNA for the CDR3 is TGCAGCGTTTCACAGGGAGCGGACACCATATATTTT. This chain links TRBV29-1 with TRBJ1-3, with a possible D match to TRBD1 (6 bases). Trimming stripped 5 bases from V and 8 bases from J, with 13 bases between. The CDR3 has 12 amino acids. The V gene's germline CDR1 is SQVTM and CDR2 ANQGSEA.

The rearrangement uses TRBV7-8 and TRBJ2-7; D perhaps matches TRBD2 (5 bases). Germline loops: CDR1 SGHVS, CDR2 FQNEAQ. V lost 0 bases, J lost 3 bases, and 9 bases lay in between. The CDR3 has 14 residues. CDR3 bases: TGTGCCAGCAGCTTAGCCGGGGTTGACTACGAGCAGTACTTC. This encodes CASSLAGVDYEQYF.

This chain links TRBV27 with TRBJ1-2, with 8 bases identical to TRBD1. This CDR3 has 13 amino acids. V lost 3 bases and J lost 6; bases outside the gene matches: 3. The V gene's germline CDR1 is MNHEY and CDR2 SMNVEV (reference sequence). CDR3 DNA: TGTGCCAGCAGTTTGGCAGGGGGCGATGGCTACACCTTC. It specifies CASSLAGGDGYTF.

The rearrangement links TRBV19 to TRBJ2-2; TRBD2 matches at 10 bases. The ends lost 5 bases at V and 0 bases at J; junction bases unmatched: 6. The CDR3 is 17 amino acids. In germline, CDR1 is LNHDA, CDR2 SQIVND (reference sequence). The CDR3 bases are TGTGCCAGTAGTGGGCCGGGACTAGCGACGAACACCGGGGAGCTGTTTTTT. Encoded protein: CASSGPGLATNTGELFF.

The CDR3 protein is CASSERLESEAFF. CDR3 DNA: TGTGCCAGCAGTGAAAGGTTAGAGTCCGAAGCTTTCTTT. The V and J genes are TRBV25-1 and TRBJ1-1, with D unclear. Trimming shortened V by 2 bases and J by 8 bases, and 12 bases separated the two germline ends. This CDR3 comprises 13 residues. CDR1 is MGHDK, CDR2 SYGVNS, per germline.

J is TRBJ1-1 and V is TRBV12-3 or TRBV12-4; weak D call: TRBD1 (6 bases). The CDR3 runs 13 residues. Between the trimmed V and J ends, which lost 6 bases and 10 bases, there was a span of 18 bases. CDR3 DNA: TGTGCCAGCAGCCAACACGCTGACAGGAGAGCTTTCTTT. This translates into CASSQHADRRAFF.

V gene TRBV28 combines with J gene TRBJ1-5; D not resolved. This CDR3 spans 17 amino acids. CDR1 and CDR2 (germline): MDHEN, SYDVKM. V was pared by 2 bases and J by 0 bases, with 14 bases between. Here the CDR3 reads CASSLGQAPYSNQPQHF. CDR3 nucleotides: TGTGCCAGCAGTTTAGGGCAGGCTCCGTATAGCAATCAGCCCCAGCATTTT. Full variable domain (remainder filled in from reference TRBV28 and TRBJ1-5): DVKVTQSSRYLVKRTGEKVFLECVQDMDHENMFWYRQDPGLGLRLIYFSYDVKMKEKGDIPEGYSVSREKKERFSLILESASTNQTSMYLCASSLGQAPYSNQPQHFGDGTRLSIL.

The sample holds one count of this clone. The chain has TRBV24-1 and TRBJ2-4; the match to TRBD2 covers 8 bases. With V trimmed by 8 bases and J by 0 bases, 11 bases remained unmatched. The CDR3 is 17 amino acids. CDR1 is KGHDR and CDR2 is SFDVKD in the germline V gene. As DNA, the CDR3 is TGTGCCACCAAATACCCTAGCGGGCGGGTAGCCAAAAACATTCAGTACTTC. Its protein product is CATKYPSGRVAKNIQYF.

The chain couples TRBV5-1 to TRBJ1-2, with TRBD1 matching over 10 bases. After removal of 8 bases from V and 1 base from J, the junction contained 5 bases not matched to a gene. The CDR3 contains 14 residues. CDR1 is SGHRS and CDR2 is YFSETQ in the germline V gene. The CDR3 sequence: CASTRDRGNYGYTF. CDR3 sequence (DNA): TGCGCCAGTACCCGGGACAGGGGTAACTATGGCTACACCTTC.

V is TRBV4-3 and J is TRBJ2-4; either TRBD1 or TRBD2 may fit D (5 bases each). CDR1 LGHNA and CDR2 YSLEER come from the germline V gene. Trimming shortened V by 4 bases and J by 0 bases, and 19 bases separated the two germline ends. There are 18 residues in the CDR3. Written as DNA, the CDR3 is TGCGCCAGCAGCCTAGACCCCGCCGGGACCCTAGCCAAAAACATTCAGTACTTC. Its protein product is CASSLDPAGTLAKNIQYF.

CDR3: CASQGGSANTGELFF. CDR3 DNA sequence: TGTGCCAGCCAAGGGGGGAGTGCGAACACCGGGGAGCTGTTTTTT. The chain uses TRBV19 and TRBJ2-2; D may correspond to TRBD1 or TRBD2 (6 bases each). V lost 9 bases, J lost 0 bases, and 14 bases lay in between. The germline CDR1 and CDR2 sequences are LNHDA and SQIVND (reference sequence). The CDR3 loop spans 15 amino acids.

The chain couples TRBV5-6 to TRBJ2-7, with D hard to call. CDR3 size: 13 residues. The germline gives CDR1 SGHDT, CDR2 YYEEEE. V lost 0 bases to trimming and J lost 5 bases, with 9 bases between them. The DNA for the CDR3 is TGTGCCAGCAGCTTGGGGGGATCCCACGAGCAGTACTTC. It yields the protein CASSLGGSHEQYF.

The genes are TRBV7-3 and TRBJ2-7; D possibly matches TRBD1 or TRBD2 (5 bases each). There are 13 residues in the CDR3. V lost 5 bases, J lost 6 bases, and 14 bases lay in between. Per the germline V gene, CDR1 is SGHTA and CDR2 is FQGTGA. The CDR3 bases are TGTGCCAGCAGCCCGGGACCGGCGTTCGAGCAGTACTTC. Amino acid sequence: CASSPGPAFEQYF.

The rearrangement uses TRBV7-2 and TRBJ2-3, with D possibly being TRBD2 (5 bases). V lost 3 bases, J lost 3 bases, and 10 bases lay in between. Germline CDR1 is SGHTA and CDR2 is FQGNSA. There are 14 residues in the CDR3. CDR3: CASSLRAGTDTQYF. CDR3 nucleotides: TGTGCCAGCAGCTTGCGGGCGGGTACAGATACGCAGTATTTT.

V gene TRBV9 combines with J gene TRBJ2-7, with TRBD1 matching 9 bases. The CDR3 spans 15 residues. CDR1 SGDLS and CDR2 YYNGEE come from the germline V gene. V shed 0 bases and J 0 bases; nucleotides not matched to a gene: 1. The CDR3: CASSVDRGPSYEQYF. The CDR3 nucleotides are TGTGCCAGCAGCGTAGACAGGGGGCCCTCCTACGAGCAGTACTTC.

This clone has just one count. One end of the junction is discordant with germline, which a read error may explain. V gene TRBV3-1 (or the pseudogene TRBV3-2) combines with J gene TRBJ1-1; D is undetermined. Germline CDR1 and CDR2: LGHDT and YNNKEL (reference sequence). There are 13 residues in the CDR3. CDR3 coding DNA: TGTGCCAGCAGTCAAGGGAGGACGAGCGAAGCTTTCTTT. Translating it yields CASSQGRTSEAFF.

The chain employs TRBV29-1 and TRBJ1-2; D is undetermined. CDR1 is SQVTM and CDR2 is ANQGSEA in the germline V gene. The germline V and J ends were trimmed by 2 bases and 0 bases, with 10 bases remaining between them. There are 14 residues in the CDR3. The CDR3 DNA is TGCAGCGTTGAACAGAGCGTAGCTAACTATGGCTACACCTTC. Translation gives CSVEQSVANYGYTF.